A selection of T cell receptor beta chains follows, all from one sample in a study of blood T cell repertoires in COVID-19. Here immunoSEQ multiplex PCR was the method, and the copy in TCRdb shows in-frame clones only, minus some. The sample carries approximately 300,000 clones, around 87% recorded once. Sequencing was done on a sample of PBMCs or T cells enriched from blood (not recorded which). These receptor sequences come from a woman aged 30 to 39 who had recovered from COVID-19. The CDR3 runs from the conserved cysteine through the conserved F or W. Fields, in order: D gene, J gene, V gene, clone size, CDR3 protein, CDR3 DNA. D genes are given only for firm matches. For some rows the clone size is stated as once, few or many, or as a class when expanded; others skip it.

>-|TRBJ2-7|TRBV7-9|-
CASSLYSDSSYEQYF
TGTGCCAGCAGCTTATACTCCGACAGTTCCTACGAGCAGTACTTC
>-|TRBJ1-1|TRBV19|once
CASIPGRGTGNTEAFF
TGTGCCAGTATCCCCGGGAGGGGCACGGGGAACACTGAAGCTTTCTTT
>-|TRBJ1-3|TRBV7-2|-
CASSLGGGYPGNTIYF
TGTGCCAGCAGCTTAGGAGGGGGATATCCTGGAAACACCATATATTTT
>-|TRBJ2-7|TRBV12-3/TRBV12-4|-
CASSFQGHEQYF
TGTGCCAGCAGTTTTCAGGGCCACGAGCAGTACTTC
>TRBD1|TRBJ1-5|TRBV28|-
CASSSRPGQGDNQPQHF
TGTGCCAGCAGTTCTCGACCCGGACAGGGGGACAATCAGCCCCAGCATTTT
>TRBD1|TRBJ2-7|TRBV5-5|-
CASSITGQSTYEQYF
TGTGCCAGCAGTATAACGGGACAGTCAACCTACGAGCAGTACTTC
>TRBD1|TRBJ1-6|TRBV19|-
CASTRGPGQGHNSPLHF
TGTGCCAGTACCCGAGGCCCGGGACAGGGGCATAATTCACCCCTCCACTTT
>TRBD1|TRBJ1-1|TRBV7-2|-
CASSPGQGIIEAFF
TGTGCCAGCAGCCCCGGACAGGGGATAATTGAAGCTTTCTTT
>-|TRBJ2-6|TRBV6-4|few
CASSDRDNSGANVLTF
TGTGCCAGCAGTGACCGGGACAACTCTGGGGCCAACGTCCTGACTTTC
>-|TRBJ2-5|TRBV11-2|-
CASSPGGSGPQETQYF
TGTGCCAGCAGCCCGGGGGGCAGCGGCCCCCAAGAGACCCAGTACTTC
>-|TRBJ1-2|TRBV3-1/TRBV3-2|-
CASSQGSEGVDGYTF
TGTGCCAGCAGCCAAGGCTCCGAGGGGGTGGATGGCTACACCTTC
>-|TRBJ1-2|TRBV10-1|-
CASSESGGWGGYTF
TGCGCCAGCAGTGAGTCAGGAGGGTGGGGTGGCTACACCTTC
>-|TRBJ1-4|TRBV5-1|-
CASSLSQTNEKLFF
TGCGCCAGCAGCTTGTCTCAGACTAATGAAAAACTGTTTTTT
>-|TRBJ1-3|TRBV4-3|-
CASSQDSSGNTIYF
TGCGCCAGCAGCCAAGATAGCTCTGGAAACACCATATATTTT
>-|TRBJ1-5|TRBV27|-
CASRANRVLEPQHF
TGTGCCAGCAGAGCCAACAGGGTTTTGGAGCCCCAGCATTTT
>TRBD1|TRBJ2-7|TRBV6-5|-
CASRQGQASYEQYF
TGTGCCAGCAGACAGGGACAGGCCTCCTACGAGCAGTACTTC
>-|TRBJ2-3|TRBV12-3/TRBV12-4|-
CASSPKDTQYF
TGTGCCAGCAGCCCTAAAGATACGCAGTATTTT
>-|TRBJ2-1|TRBV5-8|once
CASSPSGYSYNEQFF
TGTGCCAGCAGCCCAAGCGGATACTCCTACAATGAGCAGTTCTTC
>TRBD1|TRBJ2-7|TRBV11-3|-
CASSRQTGSEQYF
TGTGCCAGCAGCAGACAGACAGGGAGCGAGCAGTACTTC
>-|TRBJ1-2|TRBV2|-
CASSEGPKGDGYTF
TGTGCCAGCAGTGAAGGTCCTAAAGGGGATGGCTACACCTTC
>TRBD1|TRBJ2-5|TRBV5-1|-
CASSPGTALEETQYF
TGCGCCAGCAGCCCCGGGACAGCGCTAGAAGAGACCCAGTACTTC
>-|TRBJ1-5|TRBV5-1|-
CASSRTDPGNQPQHF
TGCGCCAGCAGCCGGACAGACCCGGGCAATCAGCCCCAGCATTTT
>TRBD2|TRBJ2-1|TRBV2|-
CASSEQRGGYNEQFF
TGTGCCAGCAGTGAACAGCGGGGGGGCTACAATGAGCAGTTCTTC
>TRBD1|TRBJ2-3|TRBV2|-
CASSDLAGGLETSTDTQYF
TGTGCCAGCAGTGATCTTGCAGGGGGCCTTGAAACTAGCACAGATACGCAGTATTTT
>-|TRBJ1-1|TRBV4-1|-
CASSQKTGTEAFF
TGCGCCAGCAGCCAAAAAACGGGCACTGAAGCTTTCTTT
>-|TRBJ1-6|TRBV5-1|-
CASSKTVGDNSPLHF
TGCGCCAGCTCCAAGACGGTGGGAGATAATTCACCCCTCCACTTT
>TRBD1|TRBJ1-2|TRBV4-3|-
CASSQDPTGYGYTF
TGCGCCAGCAGCCAAGACCCGACAGGGTATGGCTACACCTTC
>TRBD1|TRBJ1-5|TRBV2|-
CASRAGTGDLSPQHF
TGTGCCAGCAGAGCCGGGACAGGGGATTTATCGCCCCAGCATTTT
>-|TRBJ1-5|TRBV10-3|-
CAIGRNSNQPQHF
TGTGCCATCGGCAGGAATAGCAATCAGCCCCAGCATTTT
>TRBD2|TRBJ2-7|TRBV10-3|-
CAISPPPGGSYEQYF
TGTGCCATCAGTCCCCCTCCGGGGGGGTCCTACGAGCAGTACTTC
>TRBD2|TRBJ2-1|TRBV3-1/TRBV3-2|-
CASSAGLASSYNEQFF
TGTGCCAGCAGCGCCGGACTAGCGAGCTCCTACAATGAGCAGTTCTTC
>TRBD1|TRBJ1-2|TRBV6-5|-
CASSYVDRSSYGYTF
TGTGCCAGCAGTTACGTGGACAGGTCAAGCTATGGCTACACCTTC
>TRBD1|TRBJ2-7|TRBV5-1|-
CASRPGGSYEQYF
TGCGCCAGCCGCCCAGGGGGTTCCTACGAGCAGTACTTC
>-|TRBJ2-7|TRBV7-2|-
CASSLALIGPGRNEQYF
TGTGCCAGCAGCTTAGCGCTAATTGGTCCAGGGAGGAACGAGCAGTACTTC
>-|TRBJ2-3|TRBV11-2|-
CASTTPRGGSTDTQYF
TGTGCCAGTACCACCCCCCGGGGTGGGAGCACAGATACGCAGTATTTT
>-|TRBJ1-2|TRBV2|-
CASSFSGMGYGYTF
TGTGCCAGCAGTTTCTCAGGGATGGGCTATGGCTACACCTTC
>-|TRBJ1-2|TRBV11-2|-
CASSLPTANYGYTF
TGTGCCAGCAGCTTACCGACAGCTAACTATGGCTACACCTTC
>-|TRBJ1-2|TRBV7-2|-
CASRAREMTYTF
TGTGCCAGCAGGGCGCGAGAGATGACATACACCTTC
>-|TRBJ2-3|TRBV2|-
CASSFTDTQYF
TGTGCCAGCAGCTTCACAGATACGCAGTATTTT
>TRBD1|TRBJ1-3|TRBV27|-
CASSPQGGTRTIYF
TGTGCCAGCAGTCCCCAGGGGGGCACGCGAACCATATATTTT
>-|TRBJ2-2|TRBV29-1|once
CSVELARISGELFF
TGCAGCGTTGAACTAGCGCGCATCTCCGGGGAGCTGTTTTTT
>-|TRBJ1-1|TRBV5-1|-
CASSLTPGKNTEAFF
TGCGCCAGCAGCTTAACTCCAGGGAAGAACACTGAAGCTTTCTTT
>-|TRBJ2-1|TRBV4-3|-
CASSQEGSGSYNEQFF
TGCGCCAGCAGCCAAGAGGGAAGCGGCTCCTACAATGAGCAGTTCTTC
>-|TRBJ1-3|TRBV6-2/TRBV6-3|-
CASSLRPGPDTIYF
TGTGCCAGCAGTTTACGGCCAGGCCCAGACACCATATATTTT
>-|TRBJ1-5|TRBV11-2|once
CASSLEGAGNQPQHF
TGTGCCAGCAGCTTAGAGGGGGCTGGCAATCAGCCCCAGCATTTT